The rows below give T cell receptor beta chains drawn from one sample of a study of cytomegalovirus exposure and HLA in healthy donors. Profiling relied on immunoSEQ multiplex PCR, and the TCRdb table lists in-frame clones only, not all of them. This sample has hundreds of thousands of clones, with around 65% found just once. The sample taken for sequencing was PBMCs. The receptors stem from a female donor in good health and CMV-seronegative. Each CDR3 is given with its conserved first and last residue. The order of the fields is D gene, V gene, CDR3 length, clone size, J gene, CDR3 protein, CDR3 DNA. A D gene is named only where the DNA matches it firmly. A row's size may be missing; if present it is once, few, many or a size class.

D: -; V: TRBV5-1; length: 15; size: once; J: TRBJ2-3; CDR3: CASSLPREITDTQYF; DNA: TGCGCCAGCAGCTTACCCAGGGAAATAACAGATACGCAGTATTTT
D: -; V: TRBV19; length: 16; size: -; J: TRBJ1-5; CDR3: CASSIKGGQKYQPQHF; DNA: TGTGCCAGTAGTATTAAAGGAGGACAGAAGTATCAGCCCCAGCATTTT
D: -; V: TRBV4-1; length: 13; size: -; J: TRBJ1-1; CDR3: CASSQDGGAEAFF; DNA: TGCGCCAGCAGCCAAGATGGGGGCGCTGAAGCTTTCTTT
D: -; V: TRBV25-1; length: 18; size: few; J: TRBJ1-2; CDR3: CASSEYKGLGGGNYGYTF; DNA: TGTGCCAGCAGTGAATATAAAGGGCTCGGGGGTGGGAACTATGGCTACACCTTC
D: TRBD2; V: TRBV15; length: 17; size: -; J: TRBJ2-7; CDR3: CATSRGGATSGSYEQYF; DNA: TGTGCCACCAGCAGGGGGGGGGCGACTAGCGGGAGCTACGAGCAGTACTTC
D: -; V: TRBV5-5; length: 14; size: -; J: TRBJ2-7; CDR3: CASSLAAGVYEQYF; DNA: TGTGCCAGCAGCTTGGCAGCCGGGGTCTACGAGCAGTACTTC
D: -; V: TRBV11-2; length: 14; size: -; J: TRBJ2-1; CDR3: CASSLGRGAAEQFF; DNA: TGTGCCAGCAGCTTAGGTCGGGGGGCGGCTGAGCAGTTCTTC
D: -; V: TRBV7-9; length: 15; size: -; J: TRBJ2-1; CDR3: CASSLNRVGLNEQFF; DNA: TGTGCCAGCAGCTTAAACAGGGTAGGCCTTAATGAGCAGTTCTTC
D: -; V: TRBV10-2; length: 13; size: -; J: TRBJ1-2; CDR3: CASSDRGDYGYTF; DNA: TGCGCCAGCAGTGATCGGGGTGACTATGGCTACACCTTC
D: TRBD2; V: TRBV6-5; length: 15; size: -; J: TRBJ2-5; CDR3: CASSYRSSGEETQYF; DNA: TGTGCCAGCAGTTATCGGTCTAGCGGGGAAGAGACCCAGTACTTC
D: -; V: TRBV7-2; length: 15; size: -; J: TRBJ1-1; CDR3: CASSLGTVPNTEAFF; DNA: TGTGCCAGCAGCTTAGGGACAGTCCCGAACACTGAAGCTTTCTTT
D: -; V: TRBV29-1; length: 13; size: -; J: TRBJ2-1; CDR3: CSFGFSSYNEQFF; DNA: TGTAGCTTCGGGTTTAGCTCCTACAATGAGCAGTTCTTC
D: -; V: TRBV28; length: 16; size: -; J: TRBJ1-2; CDR3: CASSPGGGETFYGYTF; DNA: TGTGCCAGCAGTCCCGGAGGTGGGGAAACCTTCTATGGCTACACCTTC
D: -; V: TRBV25-1; length: 15; size: -; J: TRBJ2-7; CDR3: CASGQGAAGFYEQYF; DNA: TGTGCCAGCGGGCAAGGCGCGGCGGGTTTCTACGAGCAGTACTTC